These 2 T cell receptor beta chains were all obtained from the same sample, sequenced in a study of blood T cell repertoires in COVID-19. Sequencing was performed with immunoSEQ multiplex PCR; in TCRdb, only in-frame clones are kept and a portion is missing. This sample has 200,000 or so clones, with roughly four fifths found just once. Sequencing used peripheral blood. Every receptor here comes from a human donor with acute or convalescent COVID-19. The donor label of this sample is uncertain.

About this clone: In the same sample, other DNA sequences code for this CDR3. J is TRBJ2-3 and V is TRBV19; the match to TRBD2 covers 11 bases. CDR1 and CDR2 (germline): LNHDA, SQIVND (reference sequence). Trimming at V came to 6 bases and at J to 8 bases, leaving 4 bases not matched to a gene. This CDR3 spans 13 amino acids. The CDR3 DNA is TGTGCCAGTAGAACTAGCGGGAGCCTTACGCAGTATTTT. Translation gives CASRTSGSLTQYF.

The V and J genes are TRBV27 and TRBJ2-1, with 7 bases matching TRBD1. V lost 5 bases, J lost 6 bases, and 7 bases stayed unmatched. CDR1 is MNHEY and CDR2 is SMNVEV in the germline V gene (reference sequence). The CDR3 consists of 14 residues. The CDR3 coding sequence is TGTGCCAGCAGTAGCAGGGGGACGCTCAATGAGCAGTTCTTC. Amino acids: CASSSRGTLNEQFF.